The rows below give T cell receptor beta chains drawn from one sample of a study of metastatic and nonmetastatic thyroid tumors. TCRdb ran MiXCR on the PCR reads. The sample has roughly 6,600 clones, roughly 35% seen once. Sequenced material: adjacent normal tissue. Receptors were obtained from a female donor with papillary thyroid cancer or a benign thyroid nodule (not recorded which). Some clones in this sample may be carry-over from other donors' samples. CDR3s include the opening cysteine and the closing phenylalanine or tryptophan. A D gene is named only where the DNA matches it firmly. For some rows the clone size is stated as once, few or many, or as a class when expanded; others skip it.

v_gene	d_gene	j_gene	abundance	len	CDR3aa	CDR3nt
TRBV11-2	TRBD1	TRBJ1-4	once	14	CASSSGTDNEKLFF	TGTGCCAGCAGTTCCGGGACAGATAATGAAAAACTGTTTTTT
TRBV4-3	TRBD2	TRBJ2-6	many	19	CASSHGGGMISSGANVLTF	TGCGCCAGCAGCCACGGGGGGGGGATGATTAGCTCTGGGGCCAACGTCCTGACTTTC
TRBV7-7	.	TRBJ2-1	.	17	CASSLSLRGDGYNEQFF	TGTGCTAGCAGCTTAAGCTTAAGGGGTGATGGCTACAATGAGCAGTTCTTC
TRBV11-1	.	TRBJ1-6	.	18	CASSLEPPTVNPGSPLHF	TGTGCCAGCAGCTTAGAGCCCCCTACAGTCAACCCCGGTTCACCCCTCCACTTT
TRBV19	.	TRBJ2-1	few	12	CASSRGYNEQFF	TGTGCCAGTAGTAGGGGCTACAATGAGCAGTTCTTC
TRBV15	.	TRBJ2-2	.	13	CASSTSFTGELFF	TGTGCCAGCAGCACTTCTTTTACCGGGGAGCTGTTTTTT
TRBV6-2/TRBV6-3	TRBD2	TRBJ2-1	few	15	CASSYPGLDGNEQFF	TGTGCCAGCAGTTACCCGGGACTAGATGGCAATGAGCAGTTCTTC
TRBV10-1	TRBD2	TRBJ2-3	.	15	CASSIAGDGTDTQYF	TGCGCCAGCAGTATAGCGGGGGATGGCACAGATACGCAGTATTTT
TRBV6-1	.	TRBJ1-6	.	16	CASSEGSAGLNSPLHF	TGTGCCAGCAGTGAAGGGTCCGCAGGGTTGAATTCACCCCTCCACTTT
TRBV20-1	.	TRBJ2-7	.	11	CSASLRGEQYF	TGCAGTGCTAGCCTCAGGGGTGAGCAGTACTTC
TRBV12-3/TRBV12-4	.	TRBJ1-1	.	13	CASSLGGNTEAFF	TGTGCCAGCAGCCTAGGGGGGAACACTGAAGCTTTCTTT
TRBV11-1	.	TRBJ2-7	.	15	CASSPGHLTSYEQYF	TGTGCCAGCAGCCCGGGACACCTTACCTCCTACGAGCAGTACTTC
TRBV6-1	TRBD1	TRBJ1-5	few	14	CASRTGMAGQPQHF	TGTGCCAGCAGGACAGGGATGGCCGGGCAGCCCCAGCATTTT
TRBV28	.	TRBJ1-5	.	14	CASSLYRGDQPQHF	TGTGCCAGCAGTTTATATCGTGGGGATCAGCCCCAGCATTTT
TRBV20-1	.	TRBJ2-5	.	17	CSARDLGGRPSLGTQYF	TGCAGTGCTAGAGACTTAGGGGGGCGTCCCTCGCTGGGGACCCAGTACTTC
TRBV12-3/TRBV12-4	TRBD1	TRBJ2-1	few	17	CASRLQGAGFGLIEQFF	TGTGCCAGCAGATTACAGGGGGCCGGGTTCGGTTTGATTGAGCAGTTCTTC
TRBV20-1	.	TRBJ1-2	.	14	CSARAGIANYGYTF	TGCAGTGCTAGAGCAGGAATAGCTAACTATGGCTACACCTTC
TRBV12-3/TRBV12-4	.	TRBJ2-7	.	12	CASSLTLREQCF	TGTGCCAGCAGTTTGACCCTAAGGGAGCAGTGCTTC
TRBV19	TRBD1	TRBJ2-7	few	15	CASSPGTGLAYEQYF	TGTGCCAGTAGTCCCGGGACAGGTCTCGCCTACGAGCAGTACTTC
TRBV20-1	TRBD2	TRBJ2-3	.	11	CSAQREWTQYF	TGCAGTGCCCAGCGGGAGTGGACGCAGTATTTT
TRBV6-1	.	TRBJ1-3	hyperexpanded	15	CASSATGTSGNTIYF	TGTGCCAGCAGCGCTACCGGGACCTCTGGAAACACCATATATTTT
TRBV5-4	.	TRBJ2-5	.	16	CASSLDGNTFLETQYF	TGTGCCAGCAGCTTGGATGGAAATACATTCCTTGAGACCCAGTACTTC
TRBV20-1	.	TRBJ1-1	.	14	CSASRQVVEAEAFF	TGCAGTGCTAGCAGACAGGTAGTAGAGGCTGAAGCTTTCTTT
TRBV6-1	TRBD1	TRBJ1-6	large	17	CASTLLRGGPAYSPLHF	TGTGCCAGCACCCTTCTCAGGGGGGGTCCGGCATATTCACCCCTCCACTTT
TRBV20-1	.	TRBJ2-3	.	11	CSASRTDTQYF	TGCAGTGCTTCCCGCACAGATACGCAGTATTTT
TRBV12-3/TRBV12-4	TRBD1	TRBJ1-6	few	14	CASSRGTGSSPLHF	TGTGCCAGCAGCCGAGGGACAGGGAGTTCACCCCTCCACTTT
TRBV28	.	TRBJ1-6	.	16	CASKIPRERPNSPLHF	TGTGCCAGCAAAATACCTAGGGAACGTCCTAATTCACCCCTCCACTTT
TRBV12-3/TRBV12-4	TRBD2	TRBJ2-1	.	16	CASSLGGLAGNNEQFF	TGTGCCAGCAGTTTAGGGGGACTAGCGGGTAATAATGAGCAGTTCTTC
TRBV5-1	TRBD2	TRBJ2-3	few	15	CASSLERGWGDTQYF	TGCGCCAGCAGCTTGGAGCGGGGGTGGGGAGATACGCAGTATTTT
TRBV30	TRBD1	TRBJ2-3	.	12	CARSTGADTQYF	TGTGCCCGATCGACAGGGGCCGATACGCAGTATTTT
TRBV20-1	TRBD2	TRBJ2-5	.	14	CSARRLAGAETQYF	TGCAGTGCTCGACGACTAGCGGGAGCTGAGACCCAGTACTTC
TRBV6-2/TRBV6-3	.	TRBJ1-5	.	15	CASSYPTGPYQPQHF	TGTGCCAGCAGTTACCCAACAGGGCCGTATCAGCCCCAGCATTTT
TRBV19	.	TRBJ2-1	few	12	CASSNGYNEQFF	TGTGCCAGTAGTAACGGCTACAATGAGCAGTTCTTC
TRBV7-2	TRBD2	TRBJ2-3	.	14	CASSPWSGKDTQYF	TGTGCCAGCAGCCCGTGGAGCGGGAAAGATACGCAGTATTTT
TRBV27	.	TRBJ2-5	.	13	CASSPNREETQYF	TGTGCCAGCAGTCCCAACAGGGAAGAGACCCAGTACTTC
TRBV10-3	.	TRBJ2-2	large	15	CAISEGSQYTGELFF	TGTGCCATCAGTGAAGGCAGTCAGTACACCGGGGAGCTGTTTTTT
TRBV5-1	TRBD2	TRBJ2-7	.	13	CASSGGAPYEQYF	TGCGCCAGCTCGGGAGGGGCCCCCTACGAGCAGTACTTC
TRBV5-1	TRBD1	TRBJ2-7	.	17	CASSLAGGWDRVNEQYF	TGCGCCAGCAGCTTGGCCGGGGGATGGGACAGGGTCAACGAGCAGTACTTC
TRBV6-2/TRBV6-3	TRBD1	TRBJ2-7	.	15	CASRPPGQGRNEQYF	TGTGCCAGCAGACCGCCGGGACAGGGGAGGAACGAGCAGTACTTC
TRBV12-3/TRBV12-4	TRBD1	TRBJ1-1	.	14	CASSLATTGTEAFF	TGTGCCAGCAGTTTAGCGACGACAGGGACTGAAGCTTTCTTT
TRBV11-2	.	TRBJ1-4	.	12	CASSWDNEKLFF	TGTGCCAGCAGCTGGGACAATGAAAAACTGTTTTTT
TRBV28	TRBD1	TRBJ1-4	large	15	CASSLGQGASEKLFF	TGTGCCAGCAGTTTGGGCCAGGGGGCGAGTGAAAAACTGTTTTTT
TRBV6-2/TRBV6-3	.	TRBJ2-1	.	13	CASSSPRSGEQFF	TGTGCCAGCAGTTCCCCTCGGAGTGGGGAGCAGTTCTTC